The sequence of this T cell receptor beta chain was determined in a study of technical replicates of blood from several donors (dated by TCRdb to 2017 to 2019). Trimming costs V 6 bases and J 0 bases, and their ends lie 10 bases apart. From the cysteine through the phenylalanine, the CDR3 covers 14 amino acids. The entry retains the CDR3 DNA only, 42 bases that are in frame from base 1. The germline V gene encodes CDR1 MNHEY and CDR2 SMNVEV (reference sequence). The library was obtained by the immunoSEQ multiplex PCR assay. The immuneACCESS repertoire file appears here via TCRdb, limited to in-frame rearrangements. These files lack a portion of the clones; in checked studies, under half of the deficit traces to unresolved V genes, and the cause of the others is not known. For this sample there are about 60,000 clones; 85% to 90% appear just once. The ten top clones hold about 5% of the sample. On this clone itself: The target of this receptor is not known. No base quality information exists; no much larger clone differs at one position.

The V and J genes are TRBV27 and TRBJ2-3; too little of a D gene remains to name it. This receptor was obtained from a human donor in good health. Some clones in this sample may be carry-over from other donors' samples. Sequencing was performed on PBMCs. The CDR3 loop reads CASSTPGSTDTQYF. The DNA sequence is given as TGTGCCAGCAGCACCCCAGGCAGCACAGATACGCAGTATTTT.